Sequencing of this T cell receptor (beta chain) was carried out in a study of T and B cells in COVID-19 patients. On the study more broadly: COVID-19 patients gave peripheral blood either during active infection or after recovery. Critical illness requiring mechanical ventilation or extracorporeal membrane oxygenation affected about 60% of the roughly 20 active-infection patients. Study-level points and caveats: Few blood samples existed from mildly ill patients during symptoms or early in severe cases.

Germline CDR1 and CDR2: KGHSH and LQKENI. V dropped 4 bases and J dropped 0; count of bases not matched to a gene: 3. The CDR3 runs 14 residues. From blood, about 250-500 ng of genomic DNA served as TRB template. BIOMED2 TRB-A/B primer pools were used in multiplex TRB PCR. Each CDR3 protein is one row after TCRdb ran MiXCR on the multiplex PCR reads. The table shows more than 12,000 distinct CDR3 sequences, with roughly 29% occurring only once. In regard to this clonotype: Its matching antigen is unknown.

The sample comprised blood. The chain couples TRBV18 to TRBJ2-7; 7 positions match TRBD1. This clonotype originated in a human donor who had recovered from COVID-19. This chain's CDR3 is CASSRTGVSYEQYF. The DNA for the CDR3 is TGTGCCAGCTCACGAACAGGGGTCTCCTACGAGCAGTACTTC.